This entry lists 15 T cell receptor beta chains sequenced from one sample in a study. MiXCR, run by TCRdb on the RT-PCR reads, gives a single entry per CDR3 protein. The table includes around 700,000 distinct CDR3 sequences, approximately 14% detected once. Input material: memory CD4+ T cells from blood. The receptor source for this set is a female donor in good health, serving as a healthy control.

This clonotype was seen a few times. V gene TRBV6-5 combines with J gene TRBJ2-6, with D perhaps TRBD2 (7 bases). V lost 2 bases and J lost 0, with 14 bases in between. This CDR3 comprises 18 residues. Looked up from germline, CDR1 is MNHEY and CDR2 is SVGAGI. The CDR3 sequence is CASSYRGGTSSGANVLTF. CDR3 coding DNA: TGTGCCAGCAGTTACAGGGGGGGGACCTCCTCTGGGGCCAACGTCCTGACTTTC.

This clonotype was seen a few times. V is TRBV9 and J is TRBJ2-3; D call uncertain. This CDR3 spans 14 amino acids. V dropped 0 bases and J dropped 4 bases, with 9 bases sitting between them. In germline, CDR1 is SGDLS, CDR2 YYNGEE. This CDR3 reads CASSVVERSDTQYF. The CDR3 DNA follows: TGTGCCAGCAGCGTAGTGGAGAGATCAGATACGCAGTATTTT. Looking up the rest from reference TRBV9 and TRBJ2-3 gives the full variable domain: DSGVTQTPKHLITATGQRVTLRCSPRSGDLSVYWYQQSLDQGLQFLIQYYNGEERAKGNILERFSAQQFPDLHSELNLSSLELGDSALYFCASSVVERSDTQYFGPGTRLTVL.

This clonotype has just a few counts. This sequence joins TRBV20-1 and TRBJ2-4, with TRBD2 identical over 7 bases. The ends lost 7 bases at V and 4 bases at J; junction bases unmatched: 7. The CDR3 runs to 13 residues. Germline V gene lookup returns CDR1 DFQATT and CDR2 SNEGSKA (reference sequence). The CDR3 DNA sequence: TGCAGTGGACCTCCGGGAGGAAAAAACATTCAGTACTTC. This gives the protein CSGPPGGKNIQYF.

There are many counts of this clonotype. CDR3 sequence reads: CASSQGVMGAGATDTQYF. The CDR3 DNA is TGCGCCAGCAGCCAGGGTGTGATGGGAGCGGGAGCCACAGATACGCAGTATTTT. The V gene is TRBV4-3, the J gene TRBJ2-3; 8 bases fit TRBD2. V trimming: 3 bases; J trimming: 2 bases; junction bases outside the gene matches: 13. Germline CDR1 is LGHNA and CDR2 is YSLEER. This CDR3 has 18 residues.

This chain links TRBV5-1 with TRBJ2-5; D may correspond to TRBD1 or TRBD2 (5 bases each). V was shortened by 4 bases and J by 1 base, with 11 bases between the two germline ends. The CDR3 sequence is 14 residues long. Germline CDR1 SGHRS, CDR2 YFSETQ. CDR3 sequence: CASSVGTPQETQYF. The CDR3 nucleotides are TGCGCCAGCAGCGTGGGGACGCCCCAAGAGACCCAGTACTTC.

This chain links TRBV5-4 with TRBJ2-5; 8 bases are a match to TRBD1. The CDR3 spans 14 residues. Germline lookup yields CDR1 SGHNT and CDR2 YYREEE (reference sequence). V lost 4 bases, J lost 4 bases, and 6 bases stayed unmatched. CDR3 DNA sequence: TGTGCCAGCAGCGAGACAGGGGCTCGAGAGACCCAGTACTTC. This translates into CASSETGARETQYF. Drawing the rest from reference TRBV5-4 and TRBJ2-5, the complete variable domain is ETGVTQSPTHLIKTRGQQVTLRCSSQSGHNTVSWYQQALGQGPQFIFQYYREEENGRGNFPPRFSGLQFPNYSSELNVNALELDDSALYLCASSETGARETQYFGPGTRLLVL.

This clonotype has just a few counts. The V call is TRBV28, the J call TRBJ2-5, with a tentative D call TRBD1 (7 bases). The CDR3 runs 16 residues. Germline V gives CDR1 MDHEN, CDR2 SYDVKM. V was trimmed by 5 bases and J by 0 bases, leaving 16 bases between them. CDR3 amino acids: CASSGGTAPYQETQYF. DNA for the CDR3: TGTGCCAGCAGTGGCGGGACAGCTCCGTACCAAGAGACCCAGTACTTC.

The chain uses TRBV12-3 or TRBV12-4 and TRBJ1-5; possible D gene TRBD1, 6 bases. V lost 0 bases and J 11 bases, leaving 11 bases between the germline ends. CDR3 length: 13 residues. DNA for the CDR3: TGTGCCAGCAGTTTAGCAGGGGGAGAGACCCAGCATTTT. Translating it yields CASSLAGGETQHF.

This clonotype was found a few times. The rearrangement uses TRBV10-3 and TRBJ1-4, with D hard to call. Germline V CDR1 and CDR2: ENHRY, SYGVKD. Trimming took 3 bases from V and 8 from J, leaving 13 bases between them. This CDR3 comprises 14 residues. The CDR3 DNA reads TGTGCCATCAGTGACGCGCAGGTCGGGGAAAAACTGTTTTTT. It encodes CAISDAQVGEKLFF.

This clonotype was seen a few times. The chain couples TRBV5-1 to TRBJ2-7; the D gene is possibly TRBD1 (6 bases). This CDR3 is 14 amino acids long. The germline V gene has CDR1 SGHRS and CDR2 YFSETQ. V was shortened by 4 bases and J by 5 bases, with 16 bases between the two germline ends. The CDR3 region has the DNA TGCGCCAGCAGCGCCGGGACATTAATTGACGAGCAGTACTTC. Encoded protein: CASSAGTLIDEQYF.

This chain connects TRBV20-1 to TRBJ2-3, with D possibly being TRBD2 (6 bases). Germline values: CDR1 DFQATT, CDR2 SNEGSKA (reference sequence). The ends were cut back, 6 bases at V and 1 base at J, with 20 bases in the middle. This CDR3 spans 16 amino acids. The CDR3 region is CSALVPRGGGTDTQYF. The CDR3 DNA is TGCAGTGCCTTAGTCCCGCGGGGAGGTGGCACAGATACGCAGTATTTT.

This clonotype has a handful of counts. The genes are TRBV15 and TRBJ1-3, with unresolved D. This CDR3 has 14 amino acids. Germline lookup yields CDR1 LNHNV and CDR2 YYDKDF (reference sequence). V lost 6 bases and J lost 0, with 9 bases in between. For the CDR3, the DNA is TGTGCCACCAGGGAATTCACCTCTGGAAACACCATATATTTT. As protein: CATREFTSGNTIYF. Supplemented by reference TRBV15 and TRBJ1-3, the full variable domain reads DAMVIQNPRYQVTQFGKPVTLSCSQTLNHNVMYWYQQKSSQAPKLLFHYYDKDFNNEADTPDNFQSRRPNTSFCFLDIRSPGLGDTAMYLCATREFTSGNTIYFGEGSWLTVV.

This clonotype appeared a few times. The chain employs TRBV29-1 and TRBJ1-2, with a possible D match to TRBD1 (6 bases). This CDR3 has 15 amino acids. Germline V gene lookup returns CDR1 SQVTM and CDR2 ANQGSEA. With 1 base removed from V and 7 bases from J, the gap between germline ends came to 19 bases. CDR3 sequence reads: CSVEASTGQGGGYTF. The CDR3, as DNA: TGCAGCGTTGAAGCCTCGACAGGCCAGGGTGGTGGCTACACCTTC.

V gene TRBV7-2 combines with J gene TRBJ2-1; 11 bases line up with TRBD2. The CDR3 loop spans 16 amino acids. CDR1 SGHTA and CDR2 FQGNSA come from the germline V gene. V shed 4 bases, J shed 3 bases, and the junction held 5 bases outside the gene matches. Here the CDR3 DNA reads TGTGCCAGCAGCTACACCGGGACTAGCGGCTACAATGAGCAGTTCTTC. This encodes CASSYTGTSGYNEQFF.

The chain couples TRBV7-2 to TRBJ2-7; tentatively, D is TRBD2 (6 bases). Trimming shortened V by 5 bases and J by 3 bases, and 14 bases separated the two germline ends. The CDR3 sequence is 14 residues long. Germline CDR1 and CDR2: SGHTA and FQGNSA. The CDR3 region has the DNA TGTGCCAGCAGCCTGGGACTCCGGAACTACGAGCAGTACTTC. This translates into CASSLGLRNYEQYF.